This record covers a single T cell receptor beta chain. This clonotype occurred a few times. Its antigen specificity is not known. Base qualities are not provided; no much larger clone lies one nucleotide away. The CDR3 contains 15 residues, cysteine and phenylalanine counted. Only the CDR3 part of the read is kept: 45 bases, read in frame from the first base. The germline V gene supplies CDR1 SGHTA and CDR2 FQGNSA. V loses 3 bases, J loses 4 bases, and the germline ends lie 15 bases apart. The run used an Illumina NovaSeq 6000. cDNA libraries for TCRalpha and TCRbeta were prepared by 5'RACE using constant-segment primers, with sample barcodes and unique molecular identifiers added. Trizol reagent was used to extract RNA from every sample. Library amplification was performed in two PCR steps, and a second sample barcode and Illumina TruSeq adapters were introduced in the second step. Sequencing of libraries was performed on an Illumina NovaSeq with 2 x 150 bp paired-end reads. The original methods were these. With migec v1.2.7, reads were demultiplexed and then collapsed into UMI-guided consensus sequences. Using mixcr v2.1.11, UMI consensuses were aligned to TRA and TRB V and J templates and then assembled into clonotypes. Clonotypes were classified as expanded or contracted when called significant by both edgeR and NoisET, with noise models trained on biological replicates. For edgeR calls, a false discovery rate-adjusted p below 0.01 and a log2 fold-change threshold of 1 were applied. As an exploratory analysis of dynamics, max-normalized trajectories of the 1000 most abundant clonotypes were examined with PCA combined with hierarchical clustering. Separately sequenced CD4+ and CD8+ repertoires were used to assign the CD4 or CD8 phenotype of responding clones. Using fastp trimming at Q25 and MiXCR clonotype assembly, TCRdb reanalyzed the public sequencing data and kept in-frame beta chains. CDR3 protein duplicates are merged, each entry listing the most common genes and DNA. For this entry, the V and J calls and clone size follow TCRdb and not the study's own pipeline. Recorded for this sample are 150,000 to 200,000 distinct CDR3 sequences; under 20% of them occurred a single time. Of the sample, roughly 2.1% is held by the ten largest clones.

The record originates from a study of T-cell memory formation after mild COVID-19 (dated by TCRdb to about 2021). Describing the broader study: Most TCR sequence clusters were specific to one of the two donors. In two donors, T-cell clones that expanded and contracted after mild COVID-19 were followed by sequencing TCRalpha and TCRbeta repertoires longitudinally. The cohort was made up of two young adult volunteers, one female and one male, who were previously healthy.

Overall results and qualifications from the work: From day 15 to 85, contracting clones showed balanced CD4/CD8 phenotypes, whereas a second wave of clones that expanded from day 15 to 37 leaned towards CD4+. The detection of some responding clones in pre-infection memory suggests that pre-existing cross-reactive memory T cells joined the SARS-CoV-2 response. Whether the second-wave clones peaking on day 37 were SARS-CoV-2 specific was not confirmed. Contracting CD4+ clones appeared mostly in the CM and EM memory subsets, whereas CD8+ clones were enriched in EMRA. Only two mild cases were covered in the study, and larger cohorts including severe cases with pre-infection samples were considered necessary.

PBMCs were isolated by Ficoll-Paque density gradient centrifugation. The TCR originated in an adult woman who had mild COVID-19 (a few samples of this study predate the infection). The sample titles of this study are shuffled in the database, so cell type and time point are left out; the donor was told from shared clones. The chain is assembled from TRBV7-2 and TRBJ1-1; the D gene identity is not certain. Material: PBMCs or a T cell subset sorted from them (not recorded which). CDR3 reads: CASSFGRLQSTEAFF. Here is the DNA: TGTGCCAGCAGCTTCGGACGCCTCCAGAGCACTGAAGCTTTCTTT.